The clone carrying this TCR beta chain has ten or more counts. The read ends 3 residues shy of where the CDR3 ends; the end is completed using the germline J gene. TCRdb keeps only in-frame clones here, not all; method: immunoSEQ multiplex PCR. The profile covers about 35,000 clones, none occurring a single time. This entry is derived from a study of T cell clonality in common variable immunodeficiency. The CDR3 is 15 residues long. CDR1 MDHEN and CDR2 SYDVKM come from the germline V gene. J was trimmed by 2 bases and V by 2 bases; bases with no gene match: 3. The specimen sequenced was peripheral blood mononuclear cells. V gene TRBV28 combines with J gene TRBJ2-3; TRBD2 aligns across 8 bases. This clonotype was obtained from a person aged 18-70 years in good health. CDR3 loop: CASSLTSGNTDTQYF. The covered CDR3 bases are TGTGCCAGCAGTTTAACTAGCGGTAACACAGATACG. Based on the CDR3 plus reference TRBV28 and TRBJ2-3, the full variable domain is DVKVTQSSRYLVKRTGEKVFLECVQDMDHENMFWYRQDPGLGLRLIYFSYDVKMKEKGDIPEGYSVSREKKERFSLILESASTNQTSMYLCASSLTSGNTDTQYFGPGTRLTVL.